This TCR beta chain derives from a study of cytomegalovirus exposure and HLA in healthy donors. Study results and limitations: Diagnosis of cytomegalovirus status made by the classifier reportedly showed high specificity and sensitivity.

The germline CDR1 and CDR2 sequences are KGHSH and LQKENI. The CDR3 is 13 amino acids. J gave up 2 bases and V 2 bases, and 0 bases lay outside the gene matches. The table came from immunoSEQ multiplex PCR; TCRdb's copy has only in-frame clones and leaves some out. Of about 130,000 clones in the sample, roughly 95% were seen once. The study drew the donors from its approximately 110-subject validation cohort, separate from the approximately 700-subject first cohort. In regard to this clone: Its antigen is still unknown.

The receptor was derived from a man aged 18-30 years in good health and CMV-seronegative. The chain has TRBV18 and TRBJ2-7, with 7 bases aligning to TRBD2. The specimen was PBMCs. The DNA for the CDR3 is TGTGCCAGCTCACCAAGCGGGACCTACGAGCAGTACTTC. Amino acids: CASSPSGTYEQYF.